The 26 T cell receptor beta chains listed next were all sequenced from one sample in a study of post-analysis software for immune sequencing data. Study-wide results and limits: TRBV5-6, TRBV5-1 and TRBV20-1 were among several TRBV segments more frequent in patients than controls.

TCR beta cDNA libraries included unique molecular identifiers. TCRdb reanalysed the PCR reads using MiXCR and keeps one entry per CDR3 protein. The data show about 770,000 distinct CDR3 sequences, just over 45% seen once. These TCRs' antigens remain unknown. The source material was blood. These receptor sequences come from a girl aged 10 to 17 with multiple sclerosis.

The chain joins TRBV20-1 to TRBJ2-4, with 9 bases aligning to TRBD1. With the DNA end fitting TRBJ2-5 better, the J assignment may be wrong. Germline lookup yields CDR1 DFQATT and CDR2 SNEGSKA (reference sequence). CDR3 length equals 17 residues. CDR3 amino acids: CSAREYRDRVAKETQYF. The CDR3 bases are TGCAGTGCTAGAGAGTATCGGGACAGGGTGGCGAAGGAGACCCAGTACTTC.

The chain employs TRBV6-2 or TRBV6-3 and TRBJ1-1, with a weak D call TRBD1 (5 bases). V was trimmed by 2 bases and J by 0 bases, leaving 16 bases between them. CDR1 and CDR2 from the germline V gene are MNHEY and SVGEGT. The CDR3 runs to 17 residues. CDR3 in DNA: TGTGCCAGCAGTTACCCCCAGGGTTCCCCCTTGAACACTGAAGCTTTCTTT. Amino acids: CASSYPQGSPLNTEAFF.

The genes are TRBV7-3 and TRBJ2-1; TRBD2 aligns across 11 bases. J lost 5 bases, V lost 5 bases, and 8 bases had no gene match. The germline CDR1 and CDR2 sequences are SGHTA and FQGTGA. The CDR3 consists of 16 residues. CDR3 sequence reads: CASSPKGTSGNNEQFF. In DNA form, the CDR3 reads TGTGCCAGCAGCCCTAAAGGGACTAGCGGAAACAATGAGCAGTTCTTC. Full variable domain (outside the CDR3, taken from reference TRBV7-3 and TRBJ2-1): GAGVSQTPSNKVTEKGKYVELRCDPISGHTALYWYRQSLGQGPEFLIYFQGTGAADDSGLPNDRFFAVRPEGSVSTLKIQRTERGDSAVYLCASSPKGTSGNNEQFFGPGTRLTVL.

The chain links TRBV20-1 to TRBJ1-5; D may be TRBD1 (6 bases). The germline V and J ends were trimmed by 3 bases and 4 bases, with 10 bases remaining between them. The V gene's germline CDR1 is DFQATT and CDR2 SNEGSKA (reference sequence). CDR3 length: 13 amino acids. CDR3 in amino acids: CSARDSPNQPQHF. The CDR3 coding sequence is TGCAGTGCTAGGGACAGCCCAAATCAGCCCCAGCATTTT.

The chain couples TRBV30 to TRBJ1-2; TRBD1 matches at 8 bases. The CDR3 sequence is 15 residues long. Germline V gene sequence: CDR1 GTSNPN, CDR2 SVGIG (reference sequence). J lost 6 bases, V lost 1 base, and 10 bases had no gene match. CDR3 region: CAWSGRDRPTNGYTF. Here the CDR3 DNA reads TGTGCCTGGAGTGGAAGGGACAGGCCTACGAATGGCTACACCTTC.

In regard to this clonotype: The junction departs from the called germline gene at one end, perhaps through a read error. The rearrangement uses TRBV7-9 and TRBJ2-6; a possible D gene is TRBD2 (6 bases). The CDR3 has 17 amino acids. Germline V gene lookup returns CDR1 SEHNR and CDR2 FQNEAQ (reference sequence). CDR3 protein: CASSPAGPSSGANVQTF. The CDR3 coding sequence is TGTGCCAGCAGCCCGGCGGGACCGAGTTCTGGGGCCAACGTCCAGACTTTC.

This clonotype was seen more than once but under ten times. The V gene is TRBV7-2, the J gene TRBJ2-5; TRBD1 matches 8 bases. CDR1 and CDR2 from the germline V gene are SGHTA and FQGNSA. V lost 5 bases to trimming and J lost 4 bases; unmatched junction nucleotides: 6. The CDR3 contains 14 residues. CDR3 DNA: TGTGCCAGCAGCACGGGGACAGGACGAGAGACCCAGTACTTC. It yields the protein CASSTGTGRETQYF.

A few counts support this clonotype. V and J are TRBV13 and TRBJ2-3; D not certain. CDR3 size: 14 residues. The V gene lost 7 bases and the J gene lost 5 bases, with 16 bases spanning the gap. Germline V gene lookup returns CDR1 PRHDT and CDR2 FYEKMQ (reference sequence). The CDR3 DNA reads as TGTGCCAGCATGGATAGAGTAAATATAGATACGCAGTATTTT. It translates to CASMDRVNIDTQYF.

The V and J genes are TRBV5-1 and TRBJ2-5; D unresolved. CDR3 length: 15 residues. Trimming cost V 4 bases and J 1 base, with 14 bases left between them. CDR1 and CDR2 (germline): SGHRS, YFSETQ. The CDR3 is CASSPLRLGQETQYF. In DNA form, the CDR3 reads TGCGCCAGCAGCCCTCTTCGGTTGGGCCAAGAGACCCAGTACTTC.

The chain employs TRBV6-1 and TRBJ2-1, with a possible D match to TRBD2 (5 bases). The germline V gene has CDR1 MNHNS and CDR2 SASEGT. V lost 11 bases, J lost 6 bases, and 17 bases lay in between. The length of the CDR3 is 13 residues. In nucleotides, the CDR3 is TGTGCCGGCTCGTCGGGATTAGCCAATGAGCAGTTCTTC. Its protein is CAGSSGLANEQFF.

This clonotype has a handful of counts. The genes are TRBV2 and TRBJ2-7; 11 bases are a match to TRBD2. There are 15 residues in the CDR3. CDR1 SNHLY and CDR2 FYNNEI come from the germline V gene. After removal of 7 bases from V and 5 bases from J, the junction contained 10 bases not matched to a gene. Written as DNA, the CDR3 is TGTGCCAGCAACCCACCGAGACTAGCGGGAAACGAGCAGTACTTC. Protein: CASNPPRLAGNEQYF.

The rearrangement links TRBV27 to TRBJ2-7; 11 bases align to TRBD2. The CDR3 totals 18 residues. Losses at the gene ends were 4 bases for V and 1 base for J; bases not matched to a gene: 12. Germline-derived CDR1 and CDR2 are MNHEY and SMNVEV (reference sequence). The CDR3 DNA reads as TGTGCCAGCAGTTCCTACGCCCGACTAGCGGGACCATCCTACGAGCAGTACTTC. As protein: CASSSYARLAGPSYEQYF.

This clonotype was seen a single time. The chain is built from TRBV27 and TRBJ2-7, with D possibly being TRBD2 (6 bases). CDR3 length equals 13 residues. V was trimmed by 6 bases and J by 3 bases, leaving 12 bases between them. CDR1 is MNHEY, CDR2 SMNVEV, per germline (reference sequence). CDR3 nucleotides: TGTGCCAGCAGACGGGACTGGGACTACGAGCAGTACTTC. It yields the protein CASRRDWDYEQYF.

V usage is TRBV19 and J usage is TRBJ2-1; D could derive from TRBD1 or TRBD2 (6 bases each). CDR1 and CDR2 from the germline V gene are LNHDA and SQIVND (reference sequence). V shed 3 bases and J shed 0 bases, with 12 bases lying between them. There are 16 residues in the CDR3. CDR3 protein: CASSMEGEASYNEQFF. The CDR3 DNA is TGTGCCAGTAGTATGGAGGGGGAGGCCTCCTACAATGAGCAGTTCTTC.

The table lists this clonotype with a few counts. V and J are TRBV12-3 or TRBV12-4 and TRBJ2-7, with TRBD1 matching over 7 bases. V shed 6 bases, J shed 2 bases, and the junction held 7 bases outside the gene matches. The CDR3 totals 14 residues. The CDR3 is CASRLGTDAYEQYF. The CDR3 region has the DNA TGTGCCAGCAGGTTGGGGACAGACGCCTACGAGCAGTACTTC.

V is TRBV28 and J is TRBJ2-5; D may match TRBD1 or TRBD2 (5 bases each). This CDR3 comprises 17 residues. CDR1 and CDR2 (germline): MDHEN, SYDVKM. The ends were cut back, 3 bases at V and 3 bases at J, with 20 bases in the middle. Here the CDR3 DNA reads TGTGCCAGCAGTTTCCCCAAACTAGGTCGGGGCAAAGAGACCCAGTACTTC. Translation: CASSFPKLGRGKETQYF.

As to this clonotype: A junction boundary mismatches the germline segment, possibly from a read error. This chain uses TRBV6-5 with TRBJ2-1; perhaps D is TRBD1 or TRBD2 (5 bases each). CDR3 length equals 13 residues. Germline-derived CDR1 and CDR2 are MNHEY and SVGAGI. CDR3 DNA: TGTGCCATCGGAGGTGGGGCCTACAACGAGCAGTTCTTC. Its protein product is CAIGGGAYNEQFF.

This clonotype was found many times. The chain is built from TRBV4-3 and TRBJ2-1; the match to TRBD1 covers 7 bases. The germline V gene encodes CDR1 LGHNA and CDR2 YSLEER. V shed 5 bases, J shed 5 bases, and the junction held 3 bases outside the gene matches. The CDR3 spans 13 residues. As DNA, the CDR3 is TGCGCCAGCAGCTTGGGACAGAACAATGAGCAGTTCTTC. Its protein product is CASSLGQNNEQFF.

Only a few counts were recorded for this clonotype. V and J are TRBV20-1 and TRBJ2-3; TRBD2 matches at 7 bases. This CDR3 comprises 16 residues. CDR1 is DFQATT and CDR2 is SNEGSKA in the germline V gene (reference sequence). Trimming cost V 0 bases and J 2 bases; bases outside gene matches: 8. The CDR3 region is CSARDVAGVDTDTQYF. CDR3 nucleotides: TGCAGTGCTAGAGATGTGGCGGGAGTAGACACAGATACGCAGTATTTT.

In this sample, this clonotype turned up a few times. The rearrangement uses TRBV3-1 and TRBJ2-7, with D unclear. V shed 2 bases and J shed 6 bases, with 11 bases lying between them. Germline CDR1 is LGHDT and CDR2 is YNNKEL (reference sequence). The CDR3 totals 13 residues. Here the CDR3 reads CASSQSTSAEQYF. In DNA form, the CDR3 reads TGTGCCAGCAGCCAAAGCACATCGGCCGAGCAGTACTTC.

The chain is built from TRBV11-2 and TRBJ2-1, with 9 bases aligning to TRBD2. V lost 3 bases to trimming and J lost 3 bases; unmatched junction nucleotides: 9. The CDR3 spans 17 residues. Germline-derived CDR1 and CDR2 are SGHAT and FQNNGV. CDR3 DNA sequence: TGTGCCAGCAGCTTTCCCCTGCGGGAGGGCCTCTACAATGAGCAGTTCTTC. Amino acids: CASSFPLREGLYNEQFF.

This chain links TRBV29-1 with TRBJ1-2, with TRBD1 as a possible D gene (5 bases). Between the trimmed V and J ends, which lost 4 bases and 6 bases, there was a span of 15 bases. The CDR3 is 13 residues long. CDR1 is SQVTM, CDR2 ANQGSEA, per germline. The CDR3 region has the DNA TGCAGCGTTGGACGTGGGGCTTCCGATGGCTACACCTTC. Translating gives CSVGRGASDGYTF. Full variable domain (rest looked up from reference TRBV29-1 and TRBJ1-2): SAVISQKPSRDICQRGTSLTIQCQVDSQVTMMFWYRQQPGQSLTLIATANQGSEATYESGFVIDKFPISRPNLTFSTLTVSNMSPEDSSIYLCSVGRGASDGYTFGSGTRLTVV.

The chain links TRBV5-1 to TRBJ2-5; 8 bases are a match to TRBD1. Per the germline V gene, CDR1 is SGHRS and CDR2 is YFSETQ. This CDR3 has 14 residues. V trimming: 3 bases; J trimming: 4 bases; junction bases outside the gene matches: 5. CDR3 region: CASSSQGARETQYF. DNA of the CDR3: TGCGCCAGCAGCTCTCAGGGGGCTCGAGAGACCCAGTACTTC.

The chain joins TRBV4-2 to TRBJ2-3, with 10 bases that match TRBD2. This CDR3 contains 16 residues. Germline values: CDR1 LGHNA, CDR2 YNFKEQ. V shed 1 base, J shed 6 bases, and the junction held 7 bases outside the gene matches. CDR3 in amino acids: CASSQGKREGWDTQYF. The CDR3 DNA reads TGTGCCAGCAGCCAAGGAAAGCGGGAGGGATGGGATACGCAGTATTTT.

The V call is TRBV6-2 or TRBV6-3, the J call TRBJ2-1; D is ambiguous. Germline lookup yields CDR1 MNHEY and CDR2 SVGEGT. This CDR3 has 16 amino acids. V lost 5 bases to trimming and J lost 0 bases, with 14 bases between them. The CDR3 DNA reads as TGTGCCAGCAGTAGACGGGTCTTGCGCTCCTACAATGAGCAGTTCTTC. Residues: CASSRRVLRSYNEQFF.

This chain uses TRBV15 with TRBJ2-1; 9 nucleotides match TRBD2. Germline V gene data show CDR1 as LNHNV and CDR2 as YYDKDF (reference sequence). V trimming: 0 bases; J trimming: 10 bases; junction bases outside the gene matches: 7. CDR3 length: 15 amino acids. CDR3 sequence reads: CATSRDAGGVWEQFF. CDR3 bases: TGTGCCACCAGCAGAGATGCGGGAGGGGTATGGGAGCAGTTCTTC.